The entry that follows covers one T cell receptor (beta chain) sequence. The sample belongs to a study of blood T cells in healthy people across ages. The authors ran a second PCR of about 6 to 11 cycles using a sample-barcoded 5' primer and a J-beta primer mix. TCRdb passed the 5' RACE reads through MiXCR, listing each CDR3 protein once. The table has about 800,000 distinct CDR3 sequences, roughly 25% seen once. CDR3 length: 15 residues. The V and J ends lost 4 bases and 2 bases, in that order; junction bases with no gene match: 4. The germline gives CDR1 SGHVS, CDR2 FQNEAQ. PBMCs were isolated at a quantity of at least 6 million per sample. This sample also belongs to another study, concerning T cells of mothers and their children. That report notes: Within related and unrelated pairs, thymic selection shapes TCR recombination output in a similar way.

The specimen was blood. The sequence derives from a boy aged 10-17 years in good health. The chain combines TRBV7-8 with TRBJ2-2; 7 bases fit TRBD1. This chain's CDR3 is CASSYRDSNTGELFF. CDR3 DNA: TGTGCCAGCAGCTACCGGGACAGCAACACCGGGGAGCTGTTTTTT.